The 10 T cell receptor beta chains below come from one sample, sequenced in a study of blood T cell repertoires in COVID-19. Sequenced by immunoSEQ multiplex PCR; TCRdb stores in-frame clones only, minus some. Of 70,000 to 85,000 clones in the sample, approximately 90% are singletons; the top ten hold approximately 2.9%. Sequencing was performed on peripheral blood. Receptors were obtained from a woman in her fifties or sixties with active or convalescent COVID-19.

The chain links TRBV7-3 to TRBJ1-1, with TRBD1 matching over 10 bases. Germline-derived CDR1 and CDR2 are SGHTA and FQGTGA. This CDR3 region has 13 residues. Losses at the gene ends were 5 bases for V and 6 bases for J; bases not matched to a gene: 3. The CDR3 region is CASSRDRGAEAFF. The CDR3, as DNA: TGTGCCAGCAGCAGGGACAGGGGCGCTGAAGCTTTCTTT.

This chain uses TRBV12-5 with TRBJ2-2, with unresolved D. The CDR3 spans 13 residues. Germline V CDR1 and CDR2: LGHNT, FRNRAP. Trimming stripped 8 bases from V and 4 bases from J, with 11 bases between. The CDR3 spells CASRGEVTGELFF. The CDR3, as DNA: TGTGCTAGTAGAGGAGAAGTCACCGGGGAGCTGTTTTTT.

The chain has TRBV7-2 and TRBJ2-6; D might be TRBD1 (6 bases). Germline V lookup: CDR1 SGHTA, CDR2 FQGNSA. V was clipped by 0 bases and J by 0 bases, with 21 bases between them. This CDR3 has 21 amino acids. As DNA, the CDR3 is TGTGCCAGCAGCTTAGCTTCTTCCTCTGGGACATCCTTCTCTGGGGCCAACGTCCTGACTTTC. Its translation: CASSLASSSGTSFSGANVLTF.

V and J are TRBV7-2 and TRBJ1-5; no clear D gene. Trimming stripped 3 bases from V and 5 bases from J, with 8 bases between. CDR3 length equals 13 residues. Germline CDR1 SGHTA, CDR2 FQGNSA. The CDR3 spells CASSLVGDQPQHF. The CDR3 DNA sequence: TGTGCCAGCAGCTTGGTGGGAGATCAGCCCCAGCATTTT.

This clone was detected a few times. The chain couples TRBV6-2 or TRBV6-3 to TRBJ1-5, with TRBD1 as a possible D gene (5 bases). There are 16 residues in the CDR3. Trimming stripped 6 bases from V and 0 bases from J, with 15 bases between. Germline-derived CDR1 and CDR2 are MNHEY and SVGEGT. Here the CDR3 DNA reads TGTGCCAGCAGCCTCGACGGGGGTGATAGCAATCAGCCCCAGCATTTT. This sequence encodes CASSLDGGDSNQPQHF.

V and J are TRBV29-1 and TRBJ2-7; weak D call: TRBD1 (5 bases). The CDR3 totals 13 residues. V lost 6 bases and J 0 bases, leaving 12 bases between the germline ends. The germline V gene has CDR1 SQVTM and CDR2 ANQGSEA. As DNA, the CDR3 is TGCAGCGTATCCGACAGCACCTCCTACGAGCAGTACTTC. It translates to CSVSDSTSYEQYF.

The gene calls are TRBV6-2 or TRBV6-3 and TRBJ2-7; unclear D gene. Trimming removed 0 bases from V and 5 bases from J, with 5 bases in between. Germline CDR1 is MNHEY and CDR2 is SVGEGT. This CDR3 comprises 12 residues. CDR3 bases: TGTGCCAGCAGTTACTCGAGCAACGAGCAGTACTTC. Translating it yields CASSYSSNEQYF.

V and J are TRBV6-2 or TRBV6-3 and TRBJ1-2, with D tentatively TRBD1 (5 bases). Germline loops: CDR1 MNHEY, CDR2 SVGEGT. There are 14 residues in the CDR3. Trimming removed 3 bases from V and 4 bases from J, with 12 bases in between. This CDR3 is CASSYIRAGYGYTF. The CDR3 DNA sequence: TGTGCCAGCAGTTATATCAGGGCCGGCTATGGCTACACCTTC.

J is TRBJ1-5 and V is TRBV19; D unclear. V was cut by 9 bases and J by 0 bases, with 18 bases left in between. The CDR3 has 16 residues. The germline CDR1 and CDR2 sequences are LNHDA and SQIVND (reference sequence). The DNA of the CDR3 is TGTGCCAGCCAACTGGCCTCCGACATTAGCAATCAGCCCCAGCATTTT. Residues: CASQLASDISNQPQHF.

The rearrangement uses TRBV19 and TRBJ2-2; TRBD1 might be the D (5 bases). Trimming took off 2 bases at V and 7 bases at J, with 11 bases between the two ends. CDR1 is LNHDA, CDR2 SQIVND, per germline (reference sequence). The CDR3 is 14 residues long. DNA of the CDR3: TGTGCCAGTAGTATAATGGGCAGGGACGGGGAGCTGTTTTTT. Translation gives CASSIMGRDGELFF.